This TCR beta chain comes out of a study of early T cells in non-severe SARS-CoV-2 infection. Study-level findings and limits: Missing private and CD4 specificities, VDJdb matching favored anti-spike CD8 responses.

TCRdb reprocessed the 5' RACE reads via MiXCR and lists one record per CDR3 protein. Here the sample spans 90,000 to 120,000 distinct CDR3 sequences, over 8.5% being singletons. Ten or more counts support this clonotype. Its specificity is not known. The material sequenced was whole blood. The TCR comes from an adult who was a healthcare worker with PCR-confirmed SARS-CoV-2 infection or an uninfected control (not recorded which).

CDR3 DNA: TGTGCCAGCAGTTTATTAGGGCCGGAGACCCAGTACTTC. Its protein product is CASSLLGPETQYF. V is TRBV28 and J is TRBJ2-5; D is unclear. V was shortened by 1 base and J by 5 bases, with 8 bases between the two germline ends. Germline assignment: CDR1 MDHEN and CDR2 SYDVKM. The CDR3 covers 13 residues.